This TCR beta chain was obtained from a study of T cell responses to AZD1222 COVID-19 vaccine. Sequenced by immunoSEQ multiplex PCR; TCRdb stores in-frame clones only, minus some. Altogether under 150,000 clones are present, around nine tenths being singletons, with the ten largest covering approximately 7.5%. Turning to this clone: Its target is unknown.

Study-level points and caveats: Most donors were white British and more were female, and clonal diversity was possibly underestimated. Of spike-specific TCRs, nearly half reportedly target regions left unmutated in variants. Following two doses of AZD1222, Spike-specific TCR breadth and depth rose.

Trimming removed 0 bases from V and 3 bases from J, with 6 bases in between. Germline V gene sequence: CDR1 SGDLS, CDR2 YYNGEE. This CDR3 has 13 amino acids. Here the sequenced sample was peripheral blood, taken on day 0 of AZD1222 vaccination. This receptor was identified in an adult in good health. V and J are TRBV9 and TRBJ2-5; D not certain. CDR3 amino acids: CASSVAREETQYF. The DNA of the CDR3 is TGTGCCAGCAGCGTAGCCCGCGAAGAGACCCAGTACTTC.